These T cell receptor beta chains were read from a single sample in a study of OX40 agonist ivuxolimab in advanced cancers. Generated by immunoSEQ multiplex PCR, the TCRdb table keeps only in-frame clones and is missing some. The sample has around 74,000 clones, approximately 84% seen once; the top ten hold about 0.51%. Sequencing was performed on CD4+ or CD8+ T cells sorted from blood, taken in a trial of the OX40 agonist ivuxolimab. These receptors were taken from an adult with an advanced solid tumor such as melanoma, head and neck, liver or kidney cancer. CDR3s include the opening cysteine and the closing phenylalanine or tryptophan. The D gene is left open where the match is weak. Size values are once, few and many counts, or a class for expanded clones, and some rows have none.

clone size	CDR3 length	V gene	J gene	D gene	CDR3 DNA	CDR3 protein
.	14	TRBV5-1	TRBJ1-1	TRBD1	TGCGCCAGCAGCCGCCAAACAGGGGGGACTGAAGCTTTCTTT	CASSRQTGGTEAFF
.	14	TRBV9	TRBJ1-2	TRBD1	TGTGCCAGCACCCGACAGGGCCGCTACTATGGCTACACCTTC	CASTRQGRYYGYTF
.	16	TRBV27	TRBJ2-3	TRBD2	TGTGCCAGCAAGGCACTCGGACTAGCGGACACAGATACGCAGTATTTT	CASKALGLADTDTQYF
.	15	TRBV2	TRBJ2-1	.	TGTGCCAGCAGTGAATTGGGGGGCAGCTACAATGAGCAGTTCTTC	CASSELGGSYNEQFF
.	13	TRBV2	TRBJ1-1	TRBD1	TGTGCCAGCCGGGGACAGGGGGACACTGAAGCTTTCTTT	CASRGQGDTEAFF
.	16	TRBV6-6	TRBJ2-7	TRBD2	TGTGCCAGCCTGCCTCGAGGACTAGCGGGGGCCTACGAGCAGTACTTC	CASLPRGLAGAYEQYF
.	16	TRBV28	TRBJ2-3	.	TGTGCCAGCACCCAGATGGACAAGTCTAGCACAGATACGCAGTATTTT	CASTQMDKSSTDTQYF
.	15	TRBV6-1	TRBJ2-1	TRBD1	TGTGCCAGCAGGGCTGACAGGGTAGGATACAATGAGCAGTTCTTC	CASRADRVGYNEQFF
once	15	TRBV7-2	TRBJ2-1	TRBD1	TGTGCCAGCAGTTTGGACAGGGGGCCCTACAATGAGCAGTTCTTC	CASSLDRGPYNEQFF
.	16	TRBV7-8	TRBJ1-3	.	TGTGCCAGCAGCTTAGGGCACACGAGCTCTGGAAACACCATATATTTT	CASSLGHTSSGNTIYF
.	13	TRBV28	TRBJ2-5	.	TGTGCCAGCAGTTTGAGGCCGTTGGGGACCCAGTACTTC	CASSLRPLGTQYF
.	14	TRBV6-6	TRBJ2-7	.	TGTGCCAGCAGTACCACAGGGGGGGACTACGAGCAGTACTTC	CASSTTGGDYEQYF
.	15	TRBV28	TRBJ2-7	.	TGTGCCAGCAGTCCAACCTGGACTCCCGCCTACGAGCAGTACTTC	CASSPTWTPAYEQYF
.	13	TRBV19	TRBJ1-6	.	TGTGCCAGTAGTATCGGGGCCTACTCACCCCTCCACTTT	CASSIGAYSPLHF
few	15	TRBV30	TRBJ1-1	.	TGTGCCTGGAGTTTTGGGGGGGCCCGGAACACTGAAGCTTTCTTT	CAWSFGGARNTEAFF
few	14	TRBV10-3	TRBJ2-1	.	TGTGCCATCAGTGATCCCCCCGAGATGCGTGAGCAGTTCTTC	CAISDPPEMREQFF
.	13	TRBV28	TRBJ1-5	.	TGTGCCAGCGGGCACAGGGAAGTTCAGCCCCAGCATTTT	CASGHREVQPQHF
.	14	TRBV6-6	TRBJ1-5	.	TGTGCCAGCAGTCGCTTTGGGGGCAATCAGCCCCAGCATTTT	CASSRFGGNQPQHF
.	15	TRBV5-1	TRBJ1-4	TRBD1	TGCGCCAGCAGATCCCGGGACAGGGGGTTAGAAAAACTGTTTTTT	CASRSRDRGLEKLFF
.	15	TRBV27	TRBJ2-7	.	TGTGCCAGCAGACAACTTCTGGATCAAGCCTACGAGCAGTACTTC	CASRQLLDQAYEQYF
.	13	TRBV6-4	TRBJ2-1	.	TGTGCCAGCAGCCTGGGCCTTAACAATGAGCAGTTCTTC	CASSLGLNNEQFF
.	15	TRBV6-5	TRBJ2-1	.	TGTGCCAGCACTCGAGGGGGGGGCCCCTACAATGAGCAGTTCTTC	CASTRGGGPYNEQFF
.	15	TRBV7-3	TRBJ2-2	TRBD2	TGTGCCAGCAGCGAAACGGGAGGGCCTGGCGGGGAGCTGTTTTTT	CASSETGGPGGELFF
once	15	TRBV6-5	TRBJ2-2	.	TGTGCCAGCCATAGACAAAGGGGAAACACCGGGGAGCTGTTTTTT	CASHRQRGNTGELFF
.	16	TRBV5-1	TRBJ2-1	TRBD2	TGCGCCAGCAGACCCACTAGCGCCCACTCCTACAATGAGCAGTTCTTC	CASRPTSAHSYNEQFF
.	13	TRBV7-9	TRBJ2-1	.	TGTGCCAGCAGCTTATTGGTAGACAATGAGCAGTTCTTC	CASSLLVDNEQFF
.	16	TRBV28	TRBJ1-2	TRBD1	TGTGCCAGCAGCCCACTCCCGCTACAGGGGGCGGGGGGCTACACCTTC	CASSPLPLQGAGGYTF
few	17	TRBV7-3	TRBJ2-1	TRBD1	TGTGCCAGCAGCTTCGCCCCAACGCAGGGGGCAGGGAATGAGCAGTTCTTC	CASSFAPTQGAGNEQFF
.	15	TRBV5-6	TRBJ2-7	TRBD1	TGTGCCAGCAGCCGCGCCGGGACAGGGCCCTACGAGCAGTACTTC	CASSRAGTGPYEQYF
once	13	TRBV7-2	TRBJ1-5	.	TGTGCCAGCAGCCCCACGCTGGGCCAGCCCCAGCATTTT	CASSPTLGQPQHF
.	13	TRBV2	TRBJ2-1	.	TGTGCCAGCAGTAGGACAGCCCTCAATGAGCAGTTCTTC	CASSRTALNEQFF
.	12	TRBV2	TRBJ2-7	.	TGTGCCAGCAGTCCCAGTTACTACGAGCAGTACTTC	CASSPSYYEQYF
.	15	TRBV5-1	TRBJ2-1	.	TGCGCCAGCAGCTTGCCTAGCAGCTCCTACAATGAGCAGTTCTTC	CASSLPSSSYNEQFF
.	17	TRBV5-1	TRBJ2-1	.	TGCGCCAGCAGCGCTCGGGGTGCGGGGGCATCCTACAATGAGCAGTTCTTC	CASSARGAGASYNEQFF
.	13	TRBV4-2	TRBJ2-1	.	TGTGCCAGCAGCCTTCACCCCCAGGGAGAGCAGTTCTTC	CASSLHPQGEQFF
once	13	TRBV5-1	TRBJ2-5	.	TGCGCCAGCAGAGAGGCAGGCCAAGGGACCCAGTACTTC	CASREAGQGTQYF
.	13	TRBV11-1	TRBJ2-7	TRBD1	TGTGCCAGCAGACGGACAGGCTCCTACGAGCAGTACTTC	CASRRTGSYEQYF
.	11	TRBV11-2	TRBJ2-3	.	TGTGCCAGCCGCGGTCTTGGTACGCAGTATTTT	CASRGLGTQYF